These 16 T cell receptor beta chains were sequenced from one sample in a study of blood T cell repertoires in COVID-19. Sequencing was performed with immunoSEQ multiplex PCR; in TCRdb, only in-frame clones are kept and a portion is missing. The table includes roughly 310,000 clones, roughly 90% detected once. The sample was PBMCs or T cells enriched from blood (not recorded which). These TCRs come from a man aged 55 to 70 who had recovered from COVID-19.

CDR3 coding DNA: TGTGCCAGCAGTTACTCGCGGGGGGCGGGCACTGAAGCTTTCTTT. Translation: CASSYSRGAGTEAFF. The rearrangement links TRBV6-5 to TRBJ1-1; the D gene is possibly TRBD1 (6 bases). The CDR3 totals 15 residues. Germline CDR1 reads MNHEY; CDR2 reads SVGAGI. Trimming stripped 0 bases from V and 4 bases from J, with 12 bases between.

This chain connects TRBV2 to TRBJ2-3; the D is unclear. The CDR3 consists of 14 residues. Trimming removed 4 bases at V and 2 bases at J, with 10 bases between. Per the germline V gene, CDR1 is SNHLY and CDR2 is FYNNEI. The DNA of the CDR3 is TGTGCCAGCAGTGGGCCTGTGATCACAGATACGCAGTATTTT. Its protein is CASSGPVITDTQYF.

V and J are TRBV3-1 (or the pseudogene TRBV3-2) and TRBJ1-5; no firm D call. Per germline, CDR1 LGHDT and CDR2 YNNKEL (reference sequence). The CDR3 length is 14 residues. V shed 6 bases and J shed 1 base, with 10 bases lying between them. CDR3 loop: CASSQSGSNQPQHF. For the CDR3, the DNA is TGTGCCAGCAGTCAAAGTGGCAGCAATCAGCCCCAGCATTTT.

In this sample, this clone turned up a few times. This chain links TRBV5-6 with TRBJ2-7; possibly TRBD2 for D (5 bases). The germline V gene encodes CDR1 SGHDT and CDR2 YYEEEE. V was trimmed by 3 bases and J by 5 bases, leaving 9 bases between them. The CDR3 spans 12 residues. The CDR3 DNA is TGTGCCAGCAGCTCAGGACTCGACGAGCAGTACTTC. Translated, it gives CASSSGLDEQYF.

This chain links TRBV29-1 with TRBJ1-2, with 8 bases lining up with TRBD1. Germline assignment: CDR1 SQVTM and CDR2 ANQGSEA. The J segment lost 4 bases and the V segment lost 7 bases, leaving 5 bases of the junction unmatched. The CDR3 sequence is 12 residues long. CDR3 sequence: CSARTGRYGYTF. In DNA, the CDR3 is TGCAGCGCAAGGACAGGGCGCTATGGCTACACCTTC.

The chain joins TRBV6-1 to TRBJ2-1; D might be TRBD2 (6 bases). The CDR3 has 17 residues. Germline loops: CDR1 MNHNS, CDR2 SASEGT. V was clipped by 1 base and J by 2 bases, with 15 bases between them. This chain's CDR3 is CASSEVVAGRPYNEQFF. In DNA, the CDR3 is TGTGCCAGCAGTGAAGTGGTCGCAGGGAGGCCCTACAATGAGCAGTTCTTC.

V gene TRBV30 combines with J gene TRBJ1-5; tentative D call: TRBD1 (5 bases). This CDR3 region has 12 residues. Germline CDR1 is GTSNPN and CDR2 is SVGIG (reference sequence). Trimming removed 3 bases at V and 6 bases at J, with 9 bases between. CDR3 in DNA: TGTGCCTGGAGCCAAGGGGCTCAGCCCCAGCATTTT. It codes for CAWSQGAQPQHF.

V and J are TRBV9 and TRBJ2-3; 10 positions match TRBD2. The germline V gene has CDR1 SGDLS and CDR2 YYNGEE. The CDR3 extends over 15 amino acids. Trimming at V came to 0 bases and at J to 4 bases, leaving 2 bases not matched to a gene. The CDR3 DNA sequence: TGTGCCAGCAGCGTAGGTAGCGGGAGGTCAGATACGCAGTATTTT. Translated, it gives CASSVGSGRSDTQYF.

The V gene is TRBV5-5, the J gene TRBJ1-4, with D perhaps TRBD1 (6 bases). This CDR3 contains 15 residues. V lost 4 bases and J 7 bases, leaving 17 bases between the germline ends. Germline lookup yields CDR1 SGHKS and CDR2 YYEKEE (reference sequence). The CDR3 protein is CASSLNKGVSEKLFF. CDR3 sequence (DNA): TGTGCCAGCAGCCTAAACAAGGGGGTCAGTGAAAAACTGTTTTTT.

The CDR3 loop reads CASSFGGRPTDTQYF. For the CDR3, the DNA is TGTGCCAGCAGCTTCGGCGGGAGGCCCACTGATACGCAGTATTTT. J is TRBJ2-3 and V is TRBV7-9; 8 bases match TRBD2. V lost 3 bases and J lost 6; bases outside the gene matches: 8. CDR1 and CDR2 (germline): SEHNR, FQNEAQ (reference sequence). CDR3 size: 15 residues.

CDR3 sequence reads: CASRRDSSNQPQHF. DNA of the CDR3: TGTGCCAGCAGACGGGACAGTAGCAATCAGCCCCAGCATTTT. The chain employs TRBV6-5 and TRBJ1-5; 7 nucleotides match TRBD1. The length of the CDR3 is 14 residues. From germline, CDR1 is MNHEY and CDR2 SVGAGI. V dropped 6 bases and J dropped 0; count of bases not matched to a gene: 2.

The rearrangement uses TRBV6-2 or TRBV6-3 and TRBJ2-1; 12 bases fit TRBD2. Germline V lookup: CDR1 MNHEY, CDR2 SVGEGT. Trimming took 5 bases from V and 7 from J; bases not matched to a gene: 9. CDR3 size: 16 residues. CDR3 DNA: TGTGCCAGCAGTCGCCAGACTAGCGGGAGTGTAAATGAGCAGTTCTTC. This codes for CASSRQTSGSVNEQFF.

J is TRBJ2-1 and V is TRBV29-1, with 7 nucleotides matching TRBD1. V lost 4 bases to trimming and J lost 5 bases; unmatched junction nucleotides: 8. The length of the CDR3 is 14 residues. In germline, CDR1 is SQVTM, CDR2 ANQGSEA. The DNA of the CDR3 is TGCAGCGTTGGTTATGGGACAGCCAACAATGAGCAGTTCTTC. Its protein product is CSVGYGTANNEQFF.

This clone is a singleton in its sample. The chain is built from TRBV5-6 and TRBJ2-1, with TRBD2 matching 7 bases. Germline values: CDR1 SGHDT, CDR2 YYEEEE. V was clipped by 3 bases and J by 5 bases; unmatched bases: 8. CDR3 length: 15 residues. CDR3 in DNA: TGTGCCAGCAGCTCAGCGGGACGCACCAACAATGAGCAGTTCTTC. Translated: CASSSAGRTNNEQFF.

This clone was recorded once. V usage is TRBV15 and J usage is TRBJ2-5; 7 nucleotides align to TRBD1. The CDR3 spans 14 residues. V was clipped by 6 bases and J by 2 bases; unmatched bases: 6. In germline, CDR1 is LNHNV, CDR2 YYDKDF (reference sequence). The CDR3 is CATRIDRAQETQYF. CDR3 DNA sequence: TGTGCCACCAGAATAGACAGGGCGCAAGAGACCCAGTACTTC.

The CDR3 DNA follows: TGTGCCAGCAGCTCAGGACAGGGCCCTTCCGAGCAGTACTTC. Residues: CASSSGQGPSEQYF. The V call is TRBV7-3, the J call TRBJ2-7; TRBD1 matches at 8 bases. Germline loops: CDR1 SGHTA, CDR2 FQGTGA. The CDR3 spans 14 residues. V shed 4 bases, J shed 6 bases, and the junction held 8 bases outside the gene matches.